This is a list of T cell receptor beta chains from one sample in a study of blood T cell repertoires in COVID-19. TCRdb's table, derived via immunoSEQ multiplex PCR, lists solely in-frame clones and lacks some. The profile shows fewer than 200,000 clones, approximately 80% of them singletons. The specimen sequenced was PBMCs or T cells enriched from blood (not recorded which). Every receptor here comes from a woman aged 50 to 65 who had recovered from COVID-19. CDR3s include the opening cysteine and the closing phenylalanine or tryptophan. The order of the fields is clone size, V gene, D gene, J gene, CDR3 protein, CDR3 DNA. The D gene is left open where the match is weak. Clone size is given for some rows only: seen once, a few or many times, or a class if the clone is expanded.

>.|TRBV10-1|.|TRBJ1-5
CASMGQGGQPQHF
TGCGCCAGCATGGGGCAGGGAGGGCAGCCCCAGCATTTT
>once|TRBV5-1|TRBD1|TRBJ1-1
CASSSGGTGLNTEAFF
TGCGCCAGCAGCTCCGGAGGGACAGGGCTGAACACTGAAGCTTTCTTT
>.|TRBV6-5|TRBD1|TRBJ1-3
CASSLGTASSGNTIYF
TGTGCCAGCAGTTTAGGGACAGCCTCCTCTGGAAACACCATATATTTT
>.|TRBV7-9|.|TRBJ2-7
CASSLALGSEQYF
TGTGCCAGCAGCTTAGCACTAGGGAGCGAGCAGTACTTC
>.|TRBV2|TRBD1|TRBJ1-1
CASSSLDRVAFF
TGTGCCAGCAGTTCGCTGGACAGGGTAGCTTTCTTT
>.|TRBV18|TRBD2|TRBJ2-1
CASSPGGRPHYNEQFF
TGTGCCAGCTCACCCGGCGGGAGGCCCCACTACAATGAGCAGTTCTTC
>.|TRBV12-3/TRBV12-4|.|TRBJ1-1
CASSFGDLEAFF
TGTGCCAGCAGTTTCGGGGACTTAGAAGCTTTCTTT
>.|TRBV7-3|TRBD1|TRBJ1-1
CASSTARQGNTEAFF
TGTGCCAGCAGCACCGCAAGACAGGGGAACACTGAAGCTTTCTTT
>.|TRBV29-1|TRBD1|TRBJ1-2
CSVEETGYGYTF
TGCAGCGTTGAAGAGACAGGGTATGGCTACACCTTC
>once|TRBV19|TRBD1|TRBJ2-7
CASSTRAGTGAEQYF
TGTGCCAGTAGTACCCGCGCCGGGACAGGGGCCGAGCAGTACTTC
>.|TRBV3-1/TRBV3-2|TRBD1|TRBJ1-5
CASSRQGLNQPQHF
TGTGCCAGCAGCCGACAGGGCCTCAATCAGCCCCAGCATTTT
>.|TRBV5-1|TRBD2|TRBJ2-1
CASSKGLAGGNEQFF
TGCGCCAGCAGCAAGGGACTAGCGGGAGGGAATGAGCAGTTCTTC
>.|TRBV3-1/TRBV3-2|TRBD2|TRBJ2-7
CASSQGSGRNEQYF
TGTGCCAGCAGCCAAGGTAGCGGGAGAAACGAGCAGTACTTC
>once|TRBV28|.|TRBJ2-7
CASSPPYNEQYF
TGTGCCAGCAGCCCACCCTATAACGAGCAGTACTTC
>once|TRBV27|.|TRBJ2-7
CASTRTVGLDEQYF
TGTGCCAGCACCCGGACCGTGGGGCTCGACGAGCAGTACTTC
>few|TRBV27|.|TRBJ1-6
CASSPRVGTSYNSPLHF
TGTGCCAGCAGTCCCCGTGTCGGTACCTCCTATAATTCACCCCTCCACTTT
>.|TRBV19|TRBD2|TRBJ2-1
CASSIGGGSYNEQFF
TGTGCCAGTAGTATTGGGGGAGGGTCCTACAATGAGCAGTTCTTC
>.|TRBV7-9|.|TRBJ1-3
CASRSTQGFGNTIYF
TGTGCCAGCAGATCTACTCAGGGGTTTGGAAACACCATATATTTT
>many|TRBV2|TRBD1|TRBJ2-3
CASVRQGSTDTQYF
TGTGCCAGCGTTAGACAGGGCAGCACAGATACGCAGTATTTT
>.|TRBV9|TRBD1|TRBJ2-3
CASSETGIGTDTQYF
TGTGCCAGCAGCGAGACAGGGATCGGCACAGATACGCAGTATTTT
>.|TRBV25-1|.|TRBJ1-3
CASSGTAGNTIYF
TGTGCCAGCAGTGGGACTGCTGGAAACACCATATATTTT
>.|TRBV19|TRBD2|TRBJ2-2
CASSTPQLAGGSGELFF
TGTGCCAGTAGTACGCCTCAGTTAGCGGGAGGGTCCGGGGAGCTGTTTTTT
>.|TRBV3-1/TRBV3-2|.|TRBJ1-2
CASTPTGGYGYTF
TGTGCCAGCACCCCAACCGGGGGTTATGGCTACACCTTC
>many|TRBV14|.|TRBJ2-7
CASSQGATGWREQYF
TGTGCCAGCAGCCAAGGGGCCACAGGGTGGCGCGAGCAGTACTTC
>.|TRBV28|.|TRBJ1-1
CASSYPGHMNTEAFF
TGTGCCAGCAGTTATCCGGGACATATGAACACTGAAGCTTTCTTT
>.|TRBV25-1|.|TRBJ2-3
CASSEGGAVRTDTQYF
TGTGCCAGCAGTGAAGGAGGGGCGGTACGGACAGATACGCAGTATTTT
>.|TRBV2|TRBD1|TRBJ1-1
CASSYLGQGGAFF
TGTGCCAGCAGTTACCTGGGACAGGGGGGGGCTTTCTTT
>.|TRBV5-6|.|TRBJ1-1
CASSLGVRATAFTEAFF
TGTGCCAGCAGCTTGGGTGTCAGGGCGACGGCGTTCACTGAAGCTTTCTTT
>.|TRBV12-3/TRBV12-4|.|TRBJ2-1
CASSLKGGWQFF
TGTGCCAGCAGTTTAAAGGGGGGGTGGCAGTTCTTC
>.|TRBV6-2/TRBV6-3|TRBD2|TRBJ2-7
CASSPGTSSYEQYF
TGTGCCAGCAGTCCCGGGACTAGTTCTTACGAGCAGTACTTC
>.|TRBV6-5|.|TRBJ1-1
CASSYSAGGAGAEAFF
TGTGCCAGCAGTTACTCAGCGGGGGGCGCCGGGGCTGAAGCTTTCTTT
>.|TRBV5-1|.|TRBJ1-5
CASSSGDSNQPQHF
TGCGCCAGCAGCTCGGGAGATAGCAATCAGCCCCAGCATTTT
>.|TRBV6-1|.|TRBJ2-7
CASSEARFSYEQYF
TGTGCCAGCAGTGAGGCCAGATTCTCCTACGAGCAGTACTTC
>.|TRBV7-3|.|TRBJ2-6
CASSTGHSSGANVLTF
TGTGCCAGCAGCACAGGCCATAGCTCTGGGGCCAACGTCCTGACTTTC
>few|TRBV18|TRBD1|TRBJ1-1
CASSPGQGEAFF
TGTGCCAGCTCACCGGGACAGGGTGAAGCTTTCTTT
>.|TRBV3-1/TRBV3-2|.|TRBJ2-7
CASSQVISGYEQYF
TGTGCCAGCAGCCAAGTTATTTCAGGCTACGAGCAGTACTTC
>.|TRBV6-5|.|TRBJ2-5
CASRTGNAETQYF
TGTGCCAGCAGAACAGGGAACGCAGAGACCCAGTACTTC
>.|TRBV29-1|.|TRBJ1-2
CSVERRHGYTF
TGCAGCGTTGAACGGAGACATGGCTACACCTTC
>few|TRBV5-1|.|TRBJ2-7
CASSLIGHEQYF
TGCGCCAGCAGCTTGATCGGTCACGAGCAGTACTTC
>.|TRBV20-1|TRBD2|TRBJ2-7
CSASASGRNYEQYF
TGCAGTGCTAGTGCTAGCGGGAGGAATTACGAGCAGTACTTC
>.|TRBV7-9|.|TRBJ2-7
CASSGSWADSSYEQYF
TGTGCCAGCAGCGGATCTTGGGCGGACAGCTCCTACGAGCAGTACTTC
>few|TRBV3-1/TRBV3-2|.|TRBJ1-1
CASSQDGGFGTEAFF
TGTGCCAGCAGCCAAGATGGGGGGTTCGGCACTGAAGCTTTCTTT
>.|TRBV11-1|.|TRBJ2-7
CASSPGMASGQYF
TGTGCCAGCAGCCCCGGGATGGCCTCGGGGCAGTACTTC
>once|TRBV28|.|TRBJ1-5
CASSFGGQGWGNQPQHF
TGTGCCAGCAGTTTTGGGGGCCAGGGTTGGGGGAATCAGCCCCAGCATTTT
>.|TRBV27|.|TRBJ1-1
CAGEASRTNTEAFF
TGTGCCGGGGAGGCCAGCAGAACGAACACTGAAGCTTTCTTT
>.|TRBV12-3/TRBV12-4|.|TRBJ1-5
CASSSSSNQPQHF
TGTGCCAGCAGTTCCAGTAGCAATCAGCCCCAGCATTTT
>.|TRBV18|.|TRBJ2-7
CASSPSFRAGGTMYEQYF
TGTGCCAGCTCACCGAGCTTTAGGGCAGGGGGGACGATGTACGAGCAGTACTTC
>.|TRBV7-2|.|TRBJ2-3
CASSAPGGVTDTQYF
TGTGCCAGCAGCGCCCCCGGGGGAGTCACAGATACGCAGTATTTT
>.|TRBV19|TRBD1|TRBJ1-2
CASSPPTGVWYGYTF
TGTGCCAGTAGTCCACCGACAGGGGTGTGGTATGGCTACACCTTC